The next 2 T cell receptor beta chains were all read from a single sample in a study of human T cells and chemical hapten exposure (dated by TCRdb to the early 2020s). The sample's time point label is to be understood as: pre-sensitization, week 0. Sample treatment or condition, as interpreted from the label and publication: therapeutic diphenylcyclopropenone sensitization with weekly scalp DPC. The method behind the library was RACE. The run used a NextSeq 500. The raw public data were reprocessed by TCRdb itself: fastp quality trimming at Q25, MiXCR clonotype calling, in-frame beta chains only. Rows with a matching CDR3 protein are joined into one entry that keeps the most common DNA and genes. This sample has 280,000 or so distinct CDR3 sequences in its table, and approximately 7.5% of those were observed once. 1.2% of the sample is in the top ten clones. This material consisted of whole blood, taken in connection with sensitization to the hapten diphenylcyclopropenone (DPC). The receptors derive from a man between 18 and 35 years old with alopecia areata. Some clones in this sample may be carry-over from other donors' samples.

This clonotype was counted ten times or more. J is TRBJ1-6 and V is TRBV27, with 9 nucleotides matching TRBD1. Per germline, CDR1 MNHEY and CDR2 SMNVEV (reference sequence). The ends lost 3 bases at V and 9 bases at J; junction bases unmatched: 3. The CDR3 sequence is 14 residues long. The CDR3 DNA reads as TGTGCCAGCAGTTTTAGGGGACAGGGTTCACCCCTCCACTTT. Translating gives CASSFRGQGSPLHF.

Here the CDR3 reads CASSQANDREAFF. The CDR3 DNA reads TGCGCCAGCAGCCAAGCGAACGACAGGGAAGCTTTCTTT. The chain links TRBV5-1 to TRBJ1-1; D may be TRBD1 (6 bases). The germline V gene has CDR1 SGHRS and CDR2 YFSETQ. V lost 4 bases and J lost 8, with 15 bases in between. This CDR3 is 13 amino acids long.